Below are 21 T cell receptor beta chains sequenced from a single sample in a study of cytomegalovirus exposure and HLA in healthy donors. The PCR was carried out with 60 Vbeta primers and 13 Jbeta primers. Profiled with immunoSEQ multiplex PCR; TCRdb holds only in-frame clones, not every one. The sample records 200,000 to 250,000 clones, approximately 82% being singletons. What was sequenced was PBMCs. These receptor sequences come from a man aged 18 to 30 in good health and CMV-seronegative.

V usage is TRBV19 and J usage is TRBJ1-1; tentative D call: TRBD1 (5 bases). The CDR3 runs 13 residues. V shed 4 bases and J shed 5 bases, with 11 bases lying between them. The germline CDR1 and CDR2 sequences are LNHDA and SQIVND (reference sequence). The CDR3 here is CASSTGIRTEAFF. The CDR3, as DNA: TGTGCCAGTAGTACAGGGATACGGACTGAAGCTTTCTTT.

V usage is TRBV4-1 and J usage is TRBJ2-7; D call uncertain. Germline loops: CDR1 MGHRA, CDR2 YSYEKL. V lost 8 bases, J lost 0 bases, and 11 bases lay in between. The CDR3 runs to 13 residues. The CDR3: CASAALASYEQYF. The DNA for the CDR3 is TGCGCCAGCGCCGCGCTTGCCTCCTACGAGCAGTACTTC.

The chain couples TRBV2 to TRBJ1-1; D gene ambiguous. V was clipped by 6 bases and J by 5 bases, with 10 bases between them. CDR3 length: 12 residues. The V gene's germline CDR1 is SNHLY and CDR2 FYNNEI. CDR3 amino acids: CASREDVTEAFF. The CDR3 DNA is TGTGCCAGCAGGGAGGACGTAACTGAAGCTTTCTTT. Variable domain in full (rest from reference TRBV2 and TRBJ1-1): EPEVTQTPSHQVTQMGQEVILRCVPISNHLYFYWYRQILGQKVEFLVSFYNNEISEKSEIFDDQFSVERPDGSNFTLKIRSTKLEDSAMYFCASREDVTEAFFGQGTRLTVV.

The rearrangement joins TRBV5-4 to TRBJ1-5, with D possibly TRBD1 on 5 matching bases. Trimming left V 3 bases short and J 7 bases short, with 14 bases between. The CDR3 has 14 amino acids. The germline V gene encodes CDR1 SGHNT and CDR2 YYREEE (reference sequence). The CDR3 bases are TGTGCCAGCAGCTCGGGCGGTGGGGGGCAGCCCCAGCATTTT. Its protein is CASSSGGGGQPQHF.

This chain joins TRBV25-1 and TRBJ2-1; 7 bases align to TRBD1. Trimming removed 4 bases from V and 1 base from J; junction bases left unmatched: 10. The CDR3 is 17 amino acids. Germline lookup yields CDR1 MGHDK and CDR2 SYGVNS. The CDR3 sequence: CASSAFSGTDSYNEQFF. The CDR3 DNA reads as TGTGCCAGCAGTGCCTTTTCCGGGACAGATTCCTACAATGAGCAGTTCTTC.

This clone was found a few times. This rearrangement joins TRBV10-3 to TRBJ2-7; the D gene is possibly TRBD2 (5 bases). The CDR3 length is 14 residues. The germline CDR1 and CDR2 sequences are ENHRY and SYGVKD. V lost 0 bases to trimming and J lost 6 bases, with 12 bases between them. CDR3 sequence: CAISESAGRGEQYF. CDR3 nucleotide sequence: TGTGCCATCAGTGAGTCAGCTGGCCGGGGCGAGCAGTACTTC.

The V and J genes are TRBV19 and TRBJ2-1; 8 bases align to TRBD2. V lost 9 bases to trimming and J lost 4 bases; unmatched junction nucleotides: 11. The CDR3 is made up of 15 amino acids. The germline V gene has CDR1 LNHDA and CDR2 SQIVND (reference sequence). The CDR3 here is CASTPSGSLYNEQFF. The CDR3 nucleotides read TGTGCCAGCACCCCGAGCGGGAGTCTTTACAATGAGCAGTTCTTC.

V gene TRBV2 combines with J gene TRBJ2-3; tentatively, D is TRBD1 (6 bases). Trimming cost V 6 bases and J 0 bases, with 16 bases left between them. Germline V lookup: CDR1 SNHLY, CDR2 FYNNEI. This CDR3 contains 16 residues. In nucleotides, the CDR3 is TGTGCCAGCAGCCCGGAACCCAGGGGTAGCACAGATACGCAGTATTTT. Amino acids: CASSPEPRGSTDTQYF.

This chain uses TRBV5-1 with TRBJ2-7; the match to TRBD1 covers 7 bases. The CDR3 is 15 amino acids. V lost 0 bases, J lost 5 bases, and 8 bases stayed unmatched. CDR1 and CDR2 from the germline V gene are SGHRS and YFSETQ. The DNA of the CDR3 is TGCGCCAGCAGCTTGGGCTTCCGGGACAGCGACGAGCAGTACTTC. Amino acid sequence: CASSLGFRDSDEQYF.

The gene calls are TRBV5-1 and TRBJ1-2, with D hard to call. CDR1 is SGHRS and CDR2 is YFSETQ in the germline V gene. The V and J ends lost 4 bases and 2 bases respectively, with 15 bases between them. The CDR3 extends over 15 amino acids. The CDR3, as DNA: TGCGCCAGCAGCCCGAGGGCGGGCAGAAACTATGGCTACACCTTC. Residues: CASSPRAGRNYGYTF.

The CDR3 nucleotides are TGCGCCAGCAGTACGAGGACAGCAATGAACACTGAAGCTTTCTTT. Translating it yields CASSTRTAMNTEAFF. J is TRBJ1-1 and V is TRBV4-1; D is possibly TRBD1 (6 bases). V dropped 6 bases and J dropped 0 bases, with 14 bases sitting between them. Looked up from germline, CDR1 is MGHRA and CDR2 is YSYEKL. This CDR3 comprises 15 residues.

This clone was observed once. The chain combines TRBV11-1 with TRBJ1-1; TRBD1 is a possible D gene (6 bases). The germline V gene encodes CDR1 SGHAT and CDR2 FQDESV (reference sequence). The CDR3 is 15 residues long. Trimming stripped 4 bases from V and 1 base from J, with 13 bases between. The CDR3 DNA is TGTGCCAGCAGCTCTTGGACAGAGAAGAACACTGAAGCTTTCTTT. Translating gives CASSSWTEKNTEAFF. The variable domain in full, with the rest retrieved from reference TRBV11-1 and TRBJ1-1, is EAEVAQSPRYKITEKSQAVAFWCDPISGHATLYWYRQILGQGPELLVQFQDESVVDDSQLPKDRFSAERLKGVDSTLKIQPAELGDSAMYLCASSSWTEKNTEAFFGQGTRLTVV.

The genes are TRBV5-5 and TRBJ1-2; D gene uncertain. V was clipped by 2 bases and J by 8 bases, with 19 bases between them. Germline-derived CDR1 and CDR2 are SGHKS and YYEKEE (reference sequence). The CDR3 spans 15 residues. CDR3 loop: CASSFDGVAYIGYTF. DNA of the CDR3: TGTGCCAGCAGCTTTGACGGGGTGGCATATATAGGCTACACCTTC.

V usage is TRBV6-5 and J usage is TRBJ1-2, with D perhaps matching TRBD1 (5 bases). The germline V and J ends were trimmed by 9 bases and 3 bases, with 11 bases remaining between them. Looked up from germline, CDR1 is MNHEY and CDR2 is SVGAGI. This CDR3 comprises 12 residues. The CDR3 here is CASFRVDYGYTF. The CDR3 DNA follows: TGTGCCAGTTTCAGGGTGGACTATGGCTACACCTTC.

V gene TRBV6-1 combines with J gene TRBJ1-1; D perhaps matches TRBD1 (6 bases). This CDR3 spans 15 amino acids. CDR1 is MNHNS and CDR2 is SASEGT in the germline V gene. The germline V and J ends were trimmed by 1 base and 7 bases, with 16 bases remaining between them. The DNA of the CDR3 is TGTGCCAGCAGTGAAGGATGGGGGCGTCGGGGTGAAGCTTTCTTT. Protein product: CASSEGWGRRGEAFF.

The genes are TRBV18 and TRBJ1-1; D is possibly TRBD1 (6 bases). Trimming shortened V by 4 bases and J by 1 base, and 13 bases separated the two germline ends. Germline V lookup: CDR1 KGHSH, CDR2 LQKENI. The CDR3 totals 15 residues. As DNA, the CDR3 is TGTGCCAGCTCACAGGGGGTGCCCGGGAACACTGAAGCTTTCTTT. As protein: CASSQGVPGNTEAFF. The full variable domain, its missing parts supplied by reference TRBV18 and TRBJ1-1, is NAGVMQNPRHLVRRRGQEARLRCSPMKGHSHVYWYRQLPEEGLKFMVYLQKENIIDESGMPKERFSAEFPKEGPSILRIQQVVRGDSAAYFCASSQGVPGNTEAFFGQGTRLTVV.

The chain links TRBV4-1 to TRBJ1-1, with TRBD1 identical over 10 bases. The CDR3 totals 14 residues. Germline CDR1 MGHRA, CDR2 YSYEKL. J gave up 4 bases and V 4 bases, and 3 bases lay outside the gene matches. CDR3 sequence (DNA): TGCGCCAGCAGCCCCGGACAGGGGGGCACTGAAGCTTTCTTT. This translates into CASSPGQGGTEAFF.

The V call is TRBV12-5, the J call TRBJ2-1; 8 bases are shared with TRBD1. Germline V gene sequence: CDR1 LGHNT, CDR2 FRNRAP. The CDR3 totals 16 residues. Trimming removed 3 bases from V and 8 bases from J; junction bases left unmatched: 12. The CDR3 sequence: CASGFSLFGQGDEQFF. The CDR3 nucleotides are TGTGCTAGTGGTTTTTCCCTCTTTGGACAGGGCGATGAGCAGTTCTTC. The entire variable domain, with the rest obtained from reference TRBV12-5 and TRBJ2-1, is as follows: DARVTQTPRHKVTEMGQEVTMRCQPILGHNTVFWYRQTMMQGLELLAYFRNRAPLDDSGMPKDRFSAEMPDATLATLKIQPSEPRDSAVYFCASGFSLFGQGDEQFFGPGTRLTVL.

The V gene is TRBV2, the J gene TRBJ2-2; 9 bases fit TRBD1. The germline CDR1 and CDR2 sequences are SNHLY and FYNNEI. CDR3 length equals 13 residues. The ends lost 9 bases at V and 7 bases at J; junction bases unmatched: 6. The CDR3 coding sequence is TGTGCCAGTCAACAGGGGGCGGTCGGGGAGCTGTTTTTT. Its protein product is CASQQGAVGELFF.

This chain links TRBV6-1 with TRBJ2-7, with D unclear. Germline V gene lookup returns CDR1 MNHNS and CDR2 SASEGT. This CDR3 is built from 14 residues. Trimming removed 7 bases at V and 3 bases at J, with 16 bases between. CDR3 DNA: TGTGCCAGCAAAGAACGGGTAGATTTCTACGAGCAGTACTTC. Its protein product is CASKERVDFYEQYF.

The CDR3 sequence: CASSSNAITGGTGGADYGYTF. The CDR3 nucleotides are TGCGCCAGCAGCTCCAACGCGATCACTGGGGGGACAGGGGGCGCCGACTATGGCTACACCTTC. The chain couples TRBV5-1 to TRBJ1-2, with 12 nucleotides matching TRBD1. There are 21 residues in the CDR3. After removal of 3 bases from V and 3 bases from J, the junction contained 21 bases not matched to a gene. CDR1 is SGHRS, CDR2 YFSETQ, per germline.